This T cell receptor (beta chain) appears in the sequencing data of a study of CD8+CD57+ T cells in acquired aplastic anemia. About the study: Sorting CD4+ and CD8+ cells gave DNA averaging approximately 3 ug.

Genomic DNA provided the template from which TCR beta VDJ and CDR3 profiles were obtained. TCRdb used MiXCR to reprocess the reads, holding one entry per CDR3 protein. Of approximately 170,000 distinct CDR3 sequences detected, roughly half appear once; the ten largest clones hold roughly 3.2%. This CDR3 is built from 16 residues. Per germline, CDR1 SGHDT and CDR2 YYEEEE. J gave up 3 bases and V 3 bases, and 9 bases lay outside the gene matches. The table lists this clonotype with many counts. The antigen is unknown. Individuals selected for sequencing had exhibited CD8+CD57+ cell expansion on flow cytometry. Overall study results and limits: For CD8+ Simpson's diversity, patients and controls showed no significant difference. Sharing between patients and controls was observed for roughly 29 CD8+ CDR3 sequences.

Sequenced input: sorted CD4+, CD8+, or CD8+CD57+ T cells (not recorded which) from PBMCs. The chain employs TRBV5-6 and TRBJ1-1; 9 bases are a match to TRBD1. The TCR comes from a human donor with aplastic anemia. CDR3 protein: CASSSTGGTRDTEAFF. The CDR3 DNA sequence: TGTGCCAGCAGCTCGACAGGGGGGACCCGGGACACTGAAGCTTTCTTT. Drawing the rest from reference TRBV5-6 and TRBJ1-1, the complete variable domain is DAGVTQSPTHLIKTRGQQVTLRCSPKSGHDTVSWYQQALGQGPQFIFQYYEEEERQRGNFPDRFSGHQFPNYSSELNVNALLLGDSALYLCASSSTGGTRDTEAFFGQGTRLTVV.